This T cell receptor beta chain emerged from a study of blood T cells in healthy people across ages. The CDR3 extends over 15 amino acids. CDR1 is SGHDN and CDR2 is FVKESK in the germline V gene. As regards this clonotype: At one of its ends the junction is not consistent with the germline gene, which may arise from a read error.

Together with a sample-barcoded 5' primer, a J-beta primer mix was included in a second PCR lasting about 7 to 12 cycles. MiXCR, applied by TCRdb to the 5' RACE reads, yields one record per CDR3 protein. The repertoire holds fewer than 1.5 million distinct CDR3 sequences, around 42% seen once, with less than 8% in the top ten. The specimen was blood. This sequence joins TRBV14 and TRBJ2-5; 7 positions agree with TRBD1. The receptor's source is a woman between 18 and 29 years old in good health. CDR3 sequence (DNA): TGTGCCAGCAGCCTGACCAAGACAGGGAAAGAGACCCGGTACTTC. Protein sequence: CASSLTKTGKETRYF. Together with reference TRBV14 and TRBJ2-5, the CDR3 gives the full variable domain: EAGVTQFPSHSVIEKGQTVTLRCDPISGHDNLYWYRRVMGKEIKFLLHFVKESKQDESGMPNNRFLAERTGGTYSTLKVQPAELEDSGVYFCASSLTKTGKETRYFGPGTRLLVL.